This T cell receptor beta chain was identified in a study of control samples from healthy donors and cancer patients. The germline V gene encodes CDR1 SGDLS and CDR2 YYNGEE. The CDR3 contains 16 residues. Trimming stripped 0 bases from V and 7 bases from J, with 17 bases between. Libraries were prepared by immunoSEQ multiplex PCR; TCRdb keeps only in-frame clonotypes and omits some of them. The table has about 39,000 clones, around four fifths seen once; the top ten hold around 50%. The sequence derives from a man aged 60 to 75 in good health. The specimen sequenced was blood. The chain joins TRBV9 to TRBJ2-1; the D call may be TRBD1 or TRBD2 (5 bases each). The CDR3 coding sequence is TGTGCCAGCAGCGTAGAGGGACGGGACCTCGGAAATGAGCAGTTCTTC. It encodes CASSVEGRDLGNEQFF.